This entry describes one TCR beta chain. Its target is unknown. An end of the junction differs from the germline gene, which may be a read error. Other nucleotide sequences from this sample produce the same CDR3. Replicate PCRs run on sorted subsets employed roughly 190 ng DNA, approximately 30,000 T cell genomes. Profiling relied on immunoSEQ multiplex PCR, and the TCRdb table lists in-frame clones only, not all of them. The sample gives more than 1 million clones, 78% of which show up once; more than 0.45% is in the top ten. The data were obtained in a study of shared clonotypes between healthy human individuals. Study background: Three CD4 naive, three CD4 memory, two CD8 naive and one CD8 memory plate were used per donor.

The study, taken as a whole, reports: Some clonotypes were shared by all four sorted-subset donors, while others were not shared. The non-shared ones had lower generation probabilities than the shared ones.

CDR3 length: 13 amino acids. CDR1 and CDR2 from the germline V gene are KGHSH and LQKENI. V gene TRBV18 combines with J gene TRBJ2-7, with a weak D call TRBD1 (5 bases). The sequence was obtained from a man between 18 and 35 years old in good health. Some clones in this sample may be carry-over from other donors' samples. The sequenced sample was memory CD4+ T cells from PBMCs. As for subset: CD45RA-negative fraction. The CDR3 DNA reads TGTGCCAGCTCCCCACAAGCAGGGTACGAGCAGTACTTC. Translating gives CASSPQAGYEQYF.